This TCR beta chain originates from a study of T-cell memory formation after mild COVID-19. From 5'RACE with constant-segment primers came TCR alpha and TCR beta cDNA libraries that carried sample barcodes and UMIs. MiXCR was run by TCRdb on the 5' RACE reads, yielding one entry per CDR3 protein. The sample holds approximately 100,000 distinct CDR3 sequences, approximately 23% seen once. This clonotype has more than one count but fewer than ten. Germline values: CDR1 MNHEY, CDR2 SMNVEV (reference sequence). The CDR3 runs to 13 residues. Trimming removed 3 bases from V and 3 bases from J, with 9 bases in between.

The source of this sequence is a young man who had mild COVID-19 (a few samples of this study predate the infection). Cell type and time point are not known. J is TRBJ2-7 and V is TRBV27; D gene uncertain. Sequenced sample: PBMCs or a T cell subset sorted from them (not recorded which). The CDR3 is CASSFSPYYEQYF. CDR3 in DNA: TGTGCCAGCAGTTTCTCTCCGTACTACGAGCAGTACTTC.